The 9 T cell receptor beta chains below come from one sample, sequenced in a study of breast tumors, draining lymph nodes, adjacent tissues. The lymph nodes were axillary draining lymph nodes from breast cancer patients. From the multiplex PCR reads, TCRdb called clonotypes with MiXCR, one entry per CDR3 protein. This sample has approximately 140,000 distinct CDR3 sequences, with about 33% found just once. Sequenced material: axillary lymph node tissue. These TCRs come from a female donor with breast cancer. Some clones in this sample may be carry-over from other donors' samples.

CDR3 region: CASSQGGVVETQYF. For the CDR3, the DNA is TGCGCCAGCAGCCAAGGTGGGGTTGTAGAGACCCAGTACTTC. This sequence joins TRBV4-1 and TRBJ2-5; D ambiguous. Germline V lookup: CDR1 MGHRA, CDR2 YSYEKL. With 1 base removed from V and 4 bases from J, the gap between germline ends came to 10 bases. The CDR3 totals 14 residues.

Ten or more counts support this clonotype. The rearrangement joins TRBV9 to TRBJ2-3, with 8 bases fitting TRBD1. Germline CDR1 is SGDLS and CDR2 is YYNGEE. J gave up 3 bases and V 7 bases, and 7 bases lay outside the gene matches. The CDR3 runs 14 residues. The CDR3 is CASSGQGRTDTQYF. CDR3 DNA: TGTGCCAGCTCCGGACAGGGTCGTACAGATACGCAGTATTTT.

This clonotype showed up many times. The CDR3 DNA follows: TGTGCCAGCAGTTACGACAGGGGTAATTCACCCCTCCACTTT. Translating it yields CASSYDRGNSPLHF. The genes are TRBV6-5 and TRBJ1-6, with 8 nucleotides matching TRBD1. The V gene end was trimmed by 2 bases and the J gene end by 6 bases; junction bases not matched to a gene: 0. CDR1 and CDR2 (germline): MNHEY, SVGAGI. This CDR3 is built from 14 residues.

This clonotype was detected ten times or more. The chain combines TRBV30 with TRBJ1-6; unclear D gene. Germline V gives CDR1 GTSNPN, CDR2 SVGIG (reference sequence). The germline V and J ends were trimmed by 2 bases and 14 bases, with 19 bases remaining between them. CDR3 size: 14 residues. DNA for the CDR3: TGTGCCTGGAGTACAGACTGGGGTAAAGCGGCCCTCCACTTT. Its protein product is CAWSTDWGKAALHF.

This clonotype has ten or more counts. The chain uses TRBV4-1 and TRBJ1-6; D not certain. Deletions cut 1 base from V and 7 bases from J, with 20 bases between. Looked up from germline, CDR1 is MGHRA and CDR2 is YSYEKL. This CDR3 spans 18 amino acids. CDR3 sequence (DNA): TGCGCCAGCAGCCAAGCGCCTATTGGCTCAGTAAAAAATTCACCCCTCCACTTT. Encoded protein: CASSQAPIGSVKNSPLHF.

This clonotype was detected many times. V usage is TRBV5-1 and J usage is TRBJ2-5, with 9 bases that match TRBD1. Germline V gene sequence: CDR1 SGHRS, CDR2 YFSETQ. Trimming at V came to 3 bases and at J to 3 bases, leaving 6 bases not matched to a gene. The CDR3 contains 15 residues. The CDR3 DNA sequence: TGCGCCAGCAGCTGGGGACAGGGTGGTGAAGAGACCCAGTACTTC. Translated: CASSWGQGGEETQYF.

This clonotype was counted ten times or more. This chain connects TRBV2 to TRBJ2-2, with 13 bases matching TRBD2. CDR1 and CDR2 from the germline V gene are SNHLY and FYNNEI. This CDR3 has 16 residues. The V segment lost 7 bases and the J segment 4 bases; nucleotides outside the gene matches: 6. The chain's CDR3 is CASKRGLAGSTGELFF. DNA for the CDR3: TGTGCCAGCAAGAGGGGACTAGCGGGGAGCACCGGGGAGCTGTTTTTT.

The V gene is TRBV19, the J gene TRBJ1-2, with unresolved D. Germline lookup yields CDR1 LNHDA and CDR2 SQIVND (reference sequence). The V end lost 4 bases, the J end lost 0 bases, and 12 bases lay between the germline ends. This CDR3 contains 15 residues. CDR3 bases: TGTGCCAGTAGTAGTCCAGTGAGCCCTAACTATGGCTACACCTTC. Amino acids: CASSSPVSPNYGYTF.

The rearrangement joins TRBV5-1 to TRBJ2-3; D ambiguous. V was clipped by 0 bases and J by 0 bases, with 14 bases between them. This CDR3 contains 17 residues. CDR1 SGHRS and CDR2 YFSETQ come from the germline V gene. CDR3 DNA: TGCGCCAGCAGCTTGGGCCTCCAGGCTGTGAGCACAGATACGCAGTATTTT. Translation gives CASSLGLQAVSTDTQYF.